This T cell receptor beta chain was sequenced during a study of vaccination and CD4 T cells after COVID-19. Study as a whole: Post-COVID draws came a median roughly 100 days after diagnosis (range 35 to 161). Overlapping peptides covering the spike proteins of SARS-CoV-2, HCoV-NL63, HCoV-OC43 and HCoV-229E were added to stimulate cells. Findings and limits, study-wide: Analysis of convalescent patients found that 304 of 307 vaccine-specific clones were spike mono-reactive.

A few counts support this clonotype. Its antigen is not identified. The treatment: 10-day PBMC culture with coronavirus spike peptide pools or control peptides (ViraFEST assay). At both days 3 and 7, half the medium was replaced with fresh IL-2 medium. Cultured CD4+ T-cell DNA underwent Oncomine TCR Beta short-read sequencing. Each CDR3 protein gets one entry after TCRdb re-called the PCR reads with MiXCR. The sample holds about 10,000 distinct CDR3 sequences, 26% seen once. The CDR3 is 17 amino acids. The receptor comes from a human donor who received a COVID-19 vaccine. V and J are TRBV21-1 and TRBJ1-6; TRBD1 is the table's D call, not checked against the DNA. TRBV21-1 is given as a pseudogene. The specimen was CD4+ T cells from blood, cultured in vitro, collected before SARS-CoV-2 vaccination. The CDR3 here is CASSKVIRETYNSPLHF. Here the CDR3 DNA reads TGTGCCAGCAGCAAAGTTATCAGGGAGACGTATAATTCACCCCTCCACTTT.